These 7 T cell receptor beta chains were sequenced from one sample in a study of T-cell reconstitution after alpha-beta-depleted transplantation in children (TCRdb year 2016). The protocol used for the library was PCR. The sequencer was an Illumina HiSeq 2500. To normalize quantification of the TCRbeta repertoire, the TCR libraries were built with molecular barcoding that relied on unique molecular identifiers. TCRdb took the public reads, trimmed them with fastp at Q25, ran MiXCR for clone calling and kept in-frame beta chains. Rows matching on CDR3 protein sequence are summarized as one entry with the most common DNA and genes. The sample yields roughly 570,000 distinct CDR3 sequences; 27% were counted once. Less than 40% of the sample is held by the ten biggest clonotypes. What this sample's treatment or condition label stands for: allogeneic hematopoietic cell transplantation with graft depleted of TCRalphabeta T cells and CD19 B cells.

The sequencing used PBMCs, collected before TCRalphabeta/CD19-depleted stem cell transplant. Receptors were obtained from a boy younger than two with Wiskott-Aldrich syndrome, due to receive a stem cell transplant.

This rearrangement joins TRBV29-1 to TRBJ2-1, with 9 bases that match TRBD1. The ends lost 0 bases at V and 0 bases at J; junction bases unmatched: 3. The germline gives CDR1 SQVTM, CDR2 ANQGSEA. The CDR3 contains 16 residues. The CDR3 is CSVEDQGQGSYNEQFF. DNA of the CDR3: TGCAGCGTTGAAGATCAGGGACAGGGCTCCTACAATGAGCAGTTCTTC.

In its sample, this clonotype was seen once. The gene calls are TRBV28 and TRBJ2-7; D unresolved. In germline, CDR1 is MDHEN, CDR2 SYDVKM. Trimming shortened V by 3 bases and J by 4 bases, and 10 bases separated the two germline ends. This CDR3 is 13 amino acids long. The CDR3 reads CASSFGERYEQYF. The CDR3 DNA follows: TGTGCCAGCAGTTTTGGTGAACGGTACGAGCAGTACTTC.

V usage is TRBV4-1 and J usage is TRBJ1-6; 8 nucleotides agree with TRBD1. V lost 2 bases and J lost 13; bases outside the gene matches: 4. The CDR3 runs 13 residues. Germline loops: CDR1 MGHRA, CDR2 YSYEKL. This CDR3 reads CASSQWDRLPLHF. The CDR3 DNA reads TGCGCCAGCAGCCAATGGGACAGGTTGCCCCTCCACTTT.

The chain joins TRBV5-5 to TRBJ2-1, with D unclear. Germline loops: CDR1 SGHKS, CDR2 YYEKEE (reference sequence). CDR3 length equals 15 residues. Trimming cost V 4 bases and J 2 bases, with 13 bases left between them. CDR3 DNA sequence: TGTGCCAGCAGCCATAGATCCTTAACCTACAATGAGCAGTTCTTC. Protein product: CASSHRSLTYNEQFF.

The chain is built from TRBV19 and TRBJ2-2, with 7 bases matching TRBD1. Trimming removed 5 bases from V and 7 bases from J; junction bases left unmatched: 7. This CDR3 spans 14 amino acids. Per germline, CDR1 LNHDA and CDR2 SQIVND (reference sequence). CDR3 nucleotides: TGTGCCAGTAGTTCGGGACAGTGGATCGGGGAGCTGTTTTTT. This sequence encodes CASSSGQWIGELFF.

The V and J genes are TRBV27 and TRBJ2-1; 9 bases are a match to TRBD1. After removal of 5 bases from V and 7 bases from J, the junction contained 15 bases not matched to a gene. CDR3 length equals 17 residues. Germline CDR1 and CDR2: MNHEY and SMNVEV (reference sequence). The CDR3 sequence: CASSPWPGQGKWNEQFF. DNA of the CDR3: TGTGCCAGCAGTCCCTGGCCAGGACAGGGGAAGTGGAATGAGCAGTTCTTC.

This chain links TRBV12-3 or TRBV12-4 with TRBJ2-2, with 7 bases matching TRBD2. The CDR3 contains 14 residues. J lost 4 bases, V lost 6 bases, and 5 bases had no gene match. CDR3 coding DNA: TGTGCCAGCAGGAGAAGCGGGACCACCGGGGAGCTGTTTTTT. It specifies CASRRSGTTGELFF.